One and the same sample provided the 20 T cell receptor beta chains below, sequenced in a study of blood T cells in healthy people across ages. Primers used in a second PCR of roughly 6 to 12 cycles were a sample-barcoded 5' primer and a J-beta primer mix. Each CDR3 protein is one row after TCRdb ran MiXCR on the 5' RACE reads. This sample has approximately 800,000 distinct CDR3 sequences; approximately 55% occur once, and the top ten carry 40% to 50%. The sample was blood. All receptors derive from a man aged 80 or over in good health.

The chain recombines TRBV11-2 with TRBJ2-1; 8 nucleotides agree with TRBD1. V gave up 5 bases and J gave up 4 bases; unmatched junction bases: 7. This CDR3 contains 15 residues. CDR1 is SGHAT and CDR2 is FQNNGV in the germline V gene. CDR3 sequence: CASSRGQGQYNEQFF. The CDR3 nucleotides are TGTGCCAGCAGCCGAGGACAGGGACAATACAATGAGCAGTTCTTC.

This clonotype showed up just once. V usage is TRBV3-1 and J usage is TRBJ2-4, with 13 bases identical to TRBD2. CDR1 is LGHDT and CDR2 is YNNKEL in the germline V gene (reference sequence). The CDR3 is 14 amino acids. J lost 13 bases, V lost 4 bases, and 7 bases had no gene match. The CDR3: CASSPGLAGDGQYF. CDR3 coding DNA: TGTGCCAGCAGCCCCGGACTAGCGGGAGACGGGCAGTACTTC.

This clonotype was seen a handful of times. The chain uses TRBV5-1 and TRBJ2-5; 8 bases align to TRBD2. V lost 0 bases to trimming and J lost 5 bases; unmatched junction nucleotides: 3. This CDR3 is built from 14 residues. Germline CDR1 reads SGHRS; CDR2 reads YFSETQ. CDR3 sequence (DNA): TGCGCCAGCAGCTTGGTTACTAGCGGCGAGACCCAGTACTTC. This sequence encodes CASSLVTSGETQYF.

The chain has TRBV7-2 and TRBJ1-1; 8 bases agree with TRBD1. The CDR3 length is 15 residues. V gave up 6 bases and J gave up 0 bases; unmatched junction bases: 6. CDR1 and CDR2 from the germline V gene are SGHTA and FQGNSA. The CDR3, as DNA: TGTGCCAGCAGACCGGACAGGGAGATGAACACTGAAGCTTTCTTT. Protein sequence: CASRPDREMNTEAFF.

This clonotype came up a few times. V gene TRBV5-1 combines with J gene TRBJ2-5; 9 bases agree with TRBD2. Germline CDR1 SGHRS, CDR2 YFSETQ. This CDR3 has 14 residues. V was pared by 1 base and J by 4 bases, with 2 bases of the junction left unmatched. This CDR3 reads CASSLKAGGETQYF. In nucleotides, the CDR3 is TGCGCCAGCAGCTTGAAAGCGGGAGGAGAGACCCAGTACTTC.

This chain connects TRBV7-9 to TRBJ1-2; 8 positions match TRBD1. The CDR3 has 14 amino acids. V shed 1 base, J shed 7 bases, and the junction held 5 bases outside the gene matches. Germline V gene lookup returns CDR1 SEHNR and CDR2 FQNEAQ (reference sequence). In DNA, the CDR3 is TGTGCCAGCAGCTTAGACCAGGGGGCTGTTGGCTACACCTTC. It yields the protein CASSLDQGAVGYTF.

The chain couples TRBV10-3 to TRBJ2-3; 12 nucleotides match TRBD2. The V gene end was trimmed by 6 bases and the J gene end by 4 bases; junction bases not matched to a gene: 8. The CDR3 is made up of 16 amino acids. The V gene's germline CDR1 is ENHRY and CDR2 SYGVKD. The CDR3 sequence: CAIRTNLAGGPDTQYF. CDR3 nucleotides: TGTGCCATCAGGACGAACCTAGCGGGAGGGCCAGATACGCAGTATTTT.

This clonotype appeared many times. The gene calls are TRBV20-1 and TRBJ1-2; 7 bases are shared with TRBD1. The CDR3 covers 15 residues. V was pared by 2 bases and J by 4 bases, with 10 bases of the junction left unmatched. Germline CDR1 reads DFQATT; CDR2 reads SNEGSKA (reference sequence). CDR3 sequence (DNA): TGCAGTGCTAGAACCTTCTCGGGGGACAGCTATGGCTACACCTTC. Translating gives CSARTFSGDSYGYTF.

The V and J genes are TRBV28 and TRBJ2-7; 9 bases match TRBD1. Germline CDR1 and CDR2: MDHEN and SYDVKM. The CDR3 consists of 16 residues. V gave up 3 bases and J gave up 3 bases; unmatched junction bases: 9. CDR3 amino acids: CASSFIQGASFYEQYF. The CDR3, as DNA: TGTGCCAGCAGTTTCATACAGGGGGCGAGCTTCTACGAGCAGTACTTC.

The J gene is TRBJ2-1, the V gene TRBV20-1; tentatively, D is TRBD1 or TRBD2 (5 bases each). In germline, CDR1 is DFQATT, CDR2 SNEGSKA (reference sequence). This CDR3 comprises 15 residues. The ends were cut back, 3 bases at V and 6 bases at J, with 18 bases in the middle. This CDR3 reads CSASVSGPGTNEQFF. The CDR3 bases are TGCAGTGCTAGCGTGAGCGGACCAGGGACCAATGAGCAGTTCTTC.

V usage is TRBV11-2 and J usage is TRBJ2-3; D uncertain. Germline CDR1 is SGHAT and CDR2 is FQNNGV. The CDR3 length is 16 residues. The V end lost 5 bases, the J end lost 4 bases, and 19 bases lay between the germline ends. CDR3 amino acids: CASSAVGQVGPDTQYF. The CDR3 DNA is TGTGCCAGCAGCGCGGTCGGGCAGGTTGGCCCAGATACGCAGTATTTT.

This clonotype was counted only a few times. The V and J genes are TRBV3-1 and TRBJ1-2; a weak D match, TRBD1 (6 bases). This CDR3 has 15 residues. Germline lookup yields CDR1 LGHDT and CDR2 YNNKEL (reference sequence). Trimming cost V 4 bases and J 7 bases, with 19 bases left between them. In DNA form, the CDR3 reads TGTGCCAGCAGCCCTCGGAACAGGGATGGGGTTGGCTACACCTTC. Translation: CASSPRNRDGVGYTF.

The chain couples TRBV27 to TRBJ2-5; D uncertain. V was trimmed by 2 bases and J by 1 base, leaving 5 bases between them. The CDR3 length is 13 residues. In germline, CDR1 is MNHEY, CDR2 SMNVEV (reference sequence). The chain's CDR3 is CASSLRIQETQYF. As DNA, the CDR3 is TGTGCCAGCAGTTTAAGAATCCAAGAGACCCAGTACTTC.

The V and J genes are TRBV6-1 and TRBJ2-5; 8 nucleotides line up with TRBD1. V trimming: 4 bases; J trimming: 13 bases; junction bases outside the gene matches: 8. This CDR3 has 12 amino acids. In germline, CDR1 is MNHNS, CDR2 SASEGT. The CDR3 nucleotides read TGTGCCAGCAGTGGCCTGACAGGGGAACGGTACTTC. Encoded protein: CASSGLTGERYF.

This clonotype was recorded only once. The rearrangement joins TRBV18 to TRBJ2-7; tentatively, D is TRBD1 (5 bases). The CDR3 is 13 amino acids. The ends were cut back, 1 base at V and 6 bases at J, with 10 bases in the middle. Germline values: CDR1 KGHSH, CDR2 LQKENI. CDR3 region: CASSPRQSSEQYF. CDR3 DNA: TGTGCCAGCTCACCACGACAGTCCAGCGAGCAGTACTTC.

This clonotype was seen only a few times. The chain couples TRBV12-3 or TRBV12-4 to TRBJ1-5; the D gene is possibly TRBD1 (5 bases). The V end was cut by 3 bases, the J end by 4 bases, with 13 bases between. The length of the CDR3 is 15 residues. The CDR3 DNA reads TGTGCCAGCAGTTTTACGGGGGTAGGTAATCAGCCCCAGCATTTT. Translated, it gives CASSFTGVGNQPQHF.

J is TRBJ2-2 and V is TRBV25-1; 7 bases are a match to TRBD2. The ends lost 6 bases at V and 4 bases at J; junction bases unmatched: 11. The length of the CDR3 is 16 residues. Germline CDR1 is MGHDK and CDR2 is SYGVNS. The CDR3 region is CASSLIGGGSTGELFF. CDR3 bases: TGTGCCAGCAGCCTAATCGGGGGAGGGAGCACCGGGGAGCTGTTTTTT.

This clonotype was detected many times. The chain has TRBV9 and TRBJ2-7; 10 nucleotides line up with TRBD2. This CDR3 region has 15 residues. Germline V gene data show CDR1 as SGDLS and CDR2 as YYNGEE. Trimming took 4 bases from V and 2 from J; bases not matched to a gene: 6. The CDR3 protein is CASSTGTSVPYEQYF. As DNA, the CDR3 is TGTGCCAGCAGCACCGGGACTAGCGTGCCCTACGAGCAGTACTTC.

This chain links TRBV29-1 with TRBJ2-7, with D unclear. Trimming took off 5 bases at V and 2 bases at J, with 7 bases between the two ends. The length of the CDR3 is 11 residues. CDR1 is SQVTM, CDR2 ANQGSEA, per germline. The CDR3 loop reads CSVSSAYEQYF. The CDR3 DNA follows: TGCAGCGTTTCATCCGCCTACGAGCAGTACTTC.

The chain combines TRBV6-1 with TRBJ2-1, with D possibly matching TRBD1 (6 bases). In germline, CDR1 is MNHNS, CDR2 SASEGT. The CDR3 contains 16 residues. Trimming shortened V by 7 bases and J by 12 bases, and 28 bases separated the two germline ends. The CDR3 bases are TGTGCCAGCATACTCCTTCCTGAGGGGGACCGGTGGGGGCAGTTCTTC. The encoded protein is CASILLPEGDRWGQFF.